This T cell receptor beta chain was captured in a study of Ad26.COV2.S vaccination and SARS-CoV-2 variants. Study details: Ad26.COV2.S, an intramuscular injection, was given once or twice 56 days apart.

The CDR3 is made up of 12 amino acids. The repertoire was sequenced with immunoSEQ multiplex PCR; TCRdb's copy has only in-frame clones and lacks some. The table records approximately 420,000 clones, around 87% of them present only once. Treatment meaning: roughly 18 received Ad26.COV2.S at low or high dose, single or two shots; about 5 received placebo; per-sample allocation not given. Each sample was drawn 63 days after the first injection (of vaccine or placebo). This clone was seen a handful of times. V usage is TRBV21-1 and J usage is TRBJ1-4; the table's D call TRBD1 went unverified against the DNA. TRBV21-1 is termed a pseudogene. The material sequenced was peripheral blood, taken in a trial of Ad26.COV2.S vaccine versus placebo. The sequence was obtained from a person between 18 and 65 years old who received the Ad26.COV2.S COVID-19 vaccine or a placebo. The CDR3 loop reads CASPYSGQGGQF. The CDR3, as DNA: TGTGCCAGCCCATATTCCGGACAGGGAGGGCAGTTC.